This T cell receptor beta chain was recorded in a study of T cells in narcolepsy. This clone turned up a few times. Compared with germline, one end of the junction differs, possibly owing to a read error. The data were produced by immunoSEQ multiplex PCR, yet TCRdb's version contains in-frame clones alone and is incomplete. The sample records roughly 30,000 clones, more than 75% being singletons. The sequenced sample was memory (CD45RA-) CD4+ T cells from blood. This TCR came from a human donor in good health.

CDR3 loop: CASREDRNMNTEAFF. CDR3 sequence (DNA): TGTGCCAGCAGGGAAGACAGAAACATGAACACTGAAGCTTTCTTT. The chain recombines TRBV2 with TRBJ1-1, with a possible D match to TRBD1 (5 bases). Germline-derived CDR1 and CDR2 are SNHLY and FYNNEI. CDR3 length: 15 amino acids. The variable domain in full, completed from reference TRBV2 and TRBJ1-1, reads EPEVTQTPSHQVTQMGQEVILRCVPISNHLYFYWYRQILGQKVEFLVSFYNNEISEKSEIFDDQFSVERPDGSNFTLKIRSTKLEDSAMYFCASREDRNMNTEAFFGQGTRLTVV.